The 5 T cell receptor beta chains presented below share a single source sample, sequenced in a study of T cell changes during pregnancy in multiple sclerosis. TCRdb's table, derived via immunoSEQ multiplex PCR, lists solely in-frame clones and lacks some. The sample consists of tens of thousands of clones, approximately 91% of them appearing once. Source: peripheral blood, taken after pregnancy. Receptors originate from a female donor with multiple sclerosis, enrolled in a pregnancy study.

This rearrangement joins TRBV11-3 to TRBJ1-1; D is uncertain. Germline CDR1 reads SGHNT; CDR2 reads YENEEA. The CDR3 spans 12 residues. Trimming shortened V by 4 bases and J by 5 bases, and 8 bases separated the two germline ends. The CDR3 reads CASSSSGTEAFF. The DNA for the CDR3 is TGTGCCAGCAGCTCCTCGGGTACTGAAGCTTTCTTT. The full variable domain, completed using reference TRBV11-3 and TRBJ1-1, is EAGVVQSPRYKIIEKKQPVAFWCNPISGHNTLYWYLQNLGQGPELLIRYENEEAVDDSQLPKDRFSAERLKGVDSTLKIQPAELGDSAVYLCASSSSGTEAFFGQGTRLTVV.

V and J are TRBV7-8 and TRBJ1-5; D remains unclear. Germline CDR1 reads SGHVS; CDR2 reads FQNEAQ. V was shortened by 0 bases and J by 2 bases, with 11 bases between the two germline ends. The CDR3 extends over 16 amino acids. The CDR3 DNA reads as TGTGCCAGCAGCTTAGCTGGCGGGAGGGGCAATCAGCCCCAGCATTTT. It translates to CASSLAGGRGNQPQHF.

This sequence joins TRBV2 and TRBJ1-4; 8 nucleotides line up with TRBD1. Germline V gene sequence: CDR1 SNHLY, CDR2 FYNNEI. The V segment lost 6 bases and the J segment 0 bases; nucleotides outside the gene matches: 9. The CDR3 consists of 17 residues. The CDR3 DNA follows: TGTGCCAGCAGCCCTGGACAGGGAGCGCCAACTAATGAAAAACTGTTTTTT. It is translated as CASSPGQGAPTNEKLFF.

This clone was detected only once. DNA of the CDR3: TGTGCCAGTAGTATCCTTACACCCCCGGGCACTGAAGCTTTCTTT. Translation gives CASSILTPPGTEAFF. V gene TRBV19 combines with J gene TRBJ1-1; D remains ambiguous. The CDR3 spans 15 residues. The germline V gene has CDR1 LNHDA and CDR2 SQIVND (reference sequence). The V end lost 3 bases, the J end lost 4 bases, and 15 bases lay between the germline ends.

The CDR3 DNA reads as TGCAGCACTGAGACTAGCGGAGGTCCGGATACGCAGTATTTT. The encoded protein is CSTETSGGPDTQYF. This rearrangement joins TRBV29-1 to TRBJ2-3; 9 bases fit TRBD2. Trimming took 8 bases from V and 6 from J; bases not matched to a gene: 12. The CDR3 has 14 residues. Germline loops: CDR1 SQVTM, CDR2 ANQGSEA.